This T cell receptor (beta chain) was captured in a study of blood T cell repertoires in COVID-19. Looking at the study overall: Acute-phase and convalescent COVID-19 samples originated in the United States, Italy and Spain. T cells, B-cell-depleted T cells, or PBMCs supplied cDNA or gDNA.

The CDR3 is 17 amino acids. V was pared by 4 bases and J by 1 base, with 6 bases of the junction left unmatched. CDR1 SGDLS and CDR2 YYNGEE come from the germline V gene. In the original analysis: Using reference gene primer amplification, nucleated cell counts were estimated. Profiled with immunoSEQ multiplex PCR; TCRdb holds only in-frame clones, not every one. V and J calls and clone size follow that table, whereas D and trimming were derived from the DNA. In the table there are 70,000 to 100,000 clones, 70% to 90% of which are singletons. The origin of this receptor is an older woman with acute or convalescent COVID-19. The chain recombines TRBV9 with TRBJ1-6; 9 bases are shared with TRBD1. Input material: peripheral blood. CDR3 sequence reads: CASSPGQGMSYNSPLHF. CDR3 DNA: TGTGCCAGCAGCCCGGGACAGGGAATGTCCTATAATTCACCCCTCCACTTT.